This TCR beta chain was observed in a study of blood T cell repertoires in COVID-19. About the research overall: PBMCs, B-cell-depleted T cells, or T cells were the source of the cDNA or gDNA that made up the material.

Turning to this clone: An end of the junction differs from the germline gene, which may be a read error.

From germline, CDR1 is LGHNA and CDR2 YSLEER. The CDR3 is made up of 15 amino acids. Clones were read by immunoSEQ multiplex PCR, and TCRdb kept only the in-frame ones, dropping some. The table includes about 410,000 clones, 75% to 90% detected once. This receptor was obtained from a woman between 40 and 50 years old with COVID-19, enrolled during active disease. The sequencing sample was made of peripheral blood. The rearrangement joins TRBV4-3 to TRBJ1-1; TRBD1 matches 10 bases. The CDR3, as DNA: TGCGCCAGCAGCCAAGTGGGACAGGGGAACTCTGAAGCTTTCTTT. Residues: CASSQVGQGNSEAFF.